The TCR beta chain described here comes from a study of blood T cell repertoires in COVID-19. The overall study: COVID-19 samples from acute and convalescent phases originated in the United States, Italy and Spain. The cDNA or gDNA used as material had been derived from T cells, B-cell-depleted T cells, or PBMCs.

This CDR3 comprises 15 residues. J lost 7 bases, V lost 5 bases, and 6 bases had no gene match. From germline, CDR1 is SNHLY and CDR2 FYNNEI. This clone has just a few counts. Enrollment of patients from Seattle took place during active infection, with longitudinal follow-up. Original handling: It was from reference gene primer amplification that nucleated cell counts were estimated. Sequenced by immunoSEQ multiplex PCR; TCRdb stores in-frame clones only, minus some. V and J calls and clone size are copied from that table; D and trimming were computed from the DNA. In the table there are 210,000 or so clones, nearly 85% of which are singletons.

The chain links TRBV2 to TRBJ2-1; TRBD2 matches at 12 bases. The sequenced material came from peripheral blood. The TCR was taken from a woman aged 25 to 39 with COVID-19, enrolled during active disease. The CDR3 nucleotides are TGTGCCAGCAGTTCGAGACTAGCGGGGGAGAATGAGCAGTTCTTC. Translation gives CASSSRLAGENEQFF.